This TCR beta chain was captured in a study of T cell responses to AZD1222 COVID-19 vaccine. Produced via immunoSEQ multiplex PCR; TCRdb's table is partial and in-frame only. The sample lists approximately 300,000 clones; 90% to 95% were seen once. The study pooled second doses at about 4 or about 12 weeks. About this clone: What it recognizes is unknown.

Per the germline V gene, CDR1 is SGHTA and CDR2 is FQGTGA. V lost 5 bases and J 1 base, leaving 11 bases between the germline ends. This CDR3 spans 14 amino acids. General observations from the study: Spike-specific TCR breadth and depth both grew after two AZD1222 doses. Among AZD1222 vaccinees, only 5 to 7 were seropositive at baseline. Most donors were white British, females outnumbered males, and clonal diversity was possibly underestimated.

The chain is built from TRBV7-3 and TRBJ1-1; D remains ambiguous. The TCR was taken from an adult who received the AZD1222 COVID-19 vaccine. Material: peripheral blood, obtained 28 days after the second AZD1222 dose. The chain's CDR3 is CASSIGPGNTEAFF. In nucleotides, the CDR3 is TGTGCCAGCAGCATTGGACCGGGGAACACTGAAGCTTTCTTT.